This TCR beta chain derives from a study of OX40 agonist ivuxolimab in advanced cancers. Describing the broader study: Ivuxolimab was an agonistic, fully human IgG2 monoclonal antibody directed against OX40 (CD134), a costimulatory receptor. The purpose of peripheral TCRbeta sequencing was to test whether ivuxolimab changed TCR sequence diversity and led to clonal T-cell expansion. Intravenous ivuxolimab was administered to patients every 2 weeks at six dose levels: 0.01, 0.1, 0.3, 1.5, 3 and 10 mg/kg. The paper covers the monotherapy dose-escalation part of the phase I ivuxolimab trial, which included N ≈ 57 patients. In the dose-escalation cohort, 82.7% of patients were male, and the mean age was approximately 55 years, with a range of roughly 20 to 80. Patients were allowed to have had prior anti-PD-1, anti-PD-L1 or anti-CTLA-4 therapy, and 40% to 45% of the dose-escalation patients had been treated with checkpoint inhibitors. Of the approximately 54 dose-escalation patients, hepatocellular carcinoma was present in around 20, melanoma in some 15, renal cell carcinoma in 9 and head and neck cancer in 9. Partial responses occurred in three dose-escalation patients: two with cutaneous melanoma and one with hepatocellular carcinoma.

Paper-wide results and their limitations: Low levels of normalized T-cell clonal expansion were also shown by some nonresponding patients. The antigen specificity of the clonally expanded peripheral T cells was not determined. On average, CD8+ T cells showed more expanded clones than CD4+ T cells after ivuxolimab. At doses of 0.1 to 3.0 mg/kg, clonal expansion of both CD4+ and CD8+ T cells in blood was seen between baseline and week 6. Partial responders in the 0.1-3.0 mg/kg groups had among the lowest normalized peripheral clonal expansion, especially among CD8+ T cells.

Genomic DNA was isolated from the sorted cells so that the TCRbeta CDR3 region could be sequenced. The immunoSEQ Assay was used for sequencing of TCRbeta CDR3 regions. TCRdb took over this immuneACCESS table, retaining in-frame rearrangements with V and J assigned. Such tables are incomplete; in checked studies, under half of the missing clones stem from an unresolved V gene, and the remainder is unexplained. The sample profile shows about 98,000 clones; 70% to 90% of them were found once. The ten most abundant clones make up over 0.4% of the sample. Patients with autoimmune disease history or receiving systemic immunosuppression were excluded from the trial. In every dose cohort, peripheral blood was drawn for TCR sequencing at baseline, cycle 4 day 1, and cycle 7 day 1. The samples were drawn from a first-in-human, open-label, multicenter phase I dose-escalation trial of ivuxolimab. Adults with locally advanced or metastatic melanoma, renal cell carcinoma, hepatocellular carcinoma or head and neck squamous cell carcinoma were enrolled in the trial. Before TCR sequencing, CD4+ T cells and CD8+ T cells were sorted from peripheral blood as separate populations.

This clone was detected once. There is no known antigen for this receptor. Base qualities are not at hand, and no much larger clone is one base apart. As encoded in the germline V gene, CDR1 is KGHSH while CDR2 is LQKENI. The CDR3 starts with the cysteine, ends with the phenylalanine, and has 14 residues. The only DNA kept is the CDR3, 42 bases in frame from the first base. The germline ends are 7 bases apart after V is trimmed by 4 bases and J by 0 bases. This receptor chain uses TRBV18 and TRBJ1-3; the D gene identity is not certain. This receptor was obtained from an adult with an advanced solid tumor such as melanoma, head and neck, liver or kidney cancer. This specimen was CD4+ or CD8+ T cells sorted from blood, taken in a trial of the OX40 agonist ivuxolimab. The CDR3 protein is CASSQPNSGNTIYF. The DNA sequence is TGTGCCAGCTCACAACCCAACTCTGGAAACACCATATATTTT. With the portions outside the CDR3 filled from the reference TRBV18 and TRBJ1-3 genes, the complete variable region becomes NAGVMQNPRHLVRRRGQEARLRCSPMKGHSHVYWYRQLPEEGLKFMVYLQKENIIDESGMPKERFSAEFPKEGPSILRIQQVVRGDSAAYFCASSQPNSGNTIYFGEGSWLTVV.